This entry lists 21 T cell receptor beta chains sequenced from one sample in a study of T cells after yellow fever vaccination. TCRdb recomputed calls from the 5' RACE reads with MiXCR, one row per CDR3 protein. The sample contains 300,000 or so distinct CDR3 sequences, 3% to 4.5% of which appear only once. The sequencing used PBMCs, collected 5 days after the yellow fever booster vaccination. The receptors derive from a man younger than 35 who received the YFV17D yellow fever vaccine.

This clonotype was picked up many times. The chain employs TRBV4-3 and TRBJ2-1; TRBD2 matches 7 bases. There are 17 residues in the CDR3. Germline CDR1 is LGHNA and CDR2 is YSLEER. V shed 0 bases and J 2 bases; nucleotides not matched to a gene: 7. The CDR3 bases are TGCGCCAGCAGCCAAGACGGAGCGGGGTTTACCTACAATGAGCAGTTCTTC. This sequence encodes CASSQDGAGFTYNEQFF.

This clonotype appeared many times. The chain combines TRBV9 with TRBJ1-4; a possible D gene is TRBD1 (5 bases). The CDR3 totals 13 residues. Trimming left V 5 bases short and J 7 bases short, with 12 bases between. CDR1 and CDR2 (germline): SGDLS, YYNGEE. The DNA of the CDR3 is TGTGCCAGCAGTCAAGACCAGGGTGAAAAACTGTTTTTT. This gives the protein CASSQDQGEKLFF.

This chain uses TRBV5-1 with TRBJ2-3, with D unclear. Germline V gene sequence: CDR1 SGHRS, CDR2 YFSETQ. The CDR3 has 17 residues. The ends were cut back, 7 bases at V and 0 bases at J, with 21 bases in the middle. The CDR3 nucleotides read TGCGCCAGCGCCGTGGGCCTCCACTCCTCTAGCACAGATACGCAGTATTTT. Its translation is CASAVGLHSSSTDTQYF.

There are many counts of this clonotype. The rearrangement joins TRBV2 to TRBJ2-7; TRBD1 is a possible D gene (5 bases). The CDR3 is 14 amino acids. V lost 6 bases and J lost 2, with 14 bases in between. Germline lookup yields CDR1 SNHLY and CDR2 FYNNEI. CDR3 coding DNA: TGTGCCAGCAGGGGCCGACAGAGAACCTACGAGCAGTACGTC. Translated: CASRGRQRTYEQYV.

This clonotype was observed a few times. The rearrangement joins TRBV24-1 to TRBJ1-2, with 7 nucleotides matching TRBD1. Germline CDR1 KGHDR, CDR2 SFDVKD. V lost 9 bases to trimming and J lost 3 bases; unmatched junction nucleotides: 6. The CDR3 totals 13 residues. Written as DNA, the CDR3 is TGTGCCACCTCTCCCGGACAGGACTATGGCTACACCTTC. Translated: CATSPGQDYGYTF.

This clonotype was observed many times. The chain carries TRBV7-6 and TRBJ2-2; TRBD1 matches 7 bases. Germline loops: CDR1 SGHVS, CDR2 FNYEAQ. This CDR3 is 13 amino acids long. Trimming at V came to 4 bases and at J to 6 bases, leaving 2 bases not matched to a gene. CDR3: CASSYQGAGELFF. CDR3 nucleotide sequence: TGTGCCAGCAGCTATCAGGGGGCCGGGGAGCTGTTTTTT.

The genes are TRBV27 and TRBJ2-1; tentative D call: TRBD1 (5 bases). The CDR3 runs 13 residues. V gave up 8 bases and J gave up 9 bases, with 17 bases separating them. Germline V lookup: CDR1 MNHEY, CDR2 SMNVEV (reference sequence). The CDR3 loop is CASRLVTVGEQFF. In DNA, the CDR3 is TGTGCCAGCCGCCTGGTGACAGTGGGTGAGCAGTTCTTC.

This clonotype was observed at least ten times. The chain combines TRBV5-1 with TRBJ2-5; D unresolved. The CDR3 has 15 amino acids. V lost 0 bases to trimming and J lost 1 base, with 10 bases between them. CDR1 is SGHRS, CDR2 YFSETQ, per germline. The CDR3 reads CASSLVQAGQETQYF. For the CDR3, the DNA is TGCGCCAGCAGCTTGGTTCAGGCAGGCCAAGAGACCCAGTACTTC. The full variable domain, its missing parts supplied by reference TRBV5-1 and TRBJ2-5, is KAGVTQTPRYLIKTRGQQVTLSCSPISGHRSVSWYQQTPGQGLQFLFEYFSETQRNKGNFPGRFSGRQFSNSRSEMNVSTLELGDSALYLCASSLVQAGQETQYFGPGTRLLVL.

As DNA, the CDR3 is TGCAGCGTTGAACGGTTTGACACCACGGAGACCCAGTACTTC. Amino acid sequence: CSVERFDTTETQYF. The chain combines TRBV29-1 with TRBJ2-5; D gene uncertain. The length of the CDR3 is 14 residues. V lost 2 bases, J lost 5 bases, and 15 bases lay in between. Germline V gives CDR1 SQVTM, CDR2 ANQGSEA.

This rearrangement joins TRBV12-3 or TRBV12-4 to TRBJ2-1; the D call may be TRBD1 or TRBD2 (6 bases each). The CDR3 runs 18 residues. Trimming pared 5 bases from V and 10 bases from J, leaving 30 bases between. The CDR3 region is CASSPPESDSVGGREQFF. The CDR3, as DNA: TGTGCCAGCAGTCCTCCCGAGAGTGACTCGGTCGGGGGCCGGGAGCAGTTCTTC.

The chain recombines TRBV7-3 with TRBJ2-7, with TRBD1 as a possible D gene (6 bases). CDR1 SGHTA and CDR2 FQGTGA come from the germline V gene. The CDR3 has 14 amino acids. The ends were cut back, 3 bases at V and 1 base at J, with 10 bases in the middle. The CDR3 protein is CASSFRGESYEQYF. The CDR3 nucleotides are TGTGCCAGCAGCTTCAGGGGCGAATCCTACGAGCAGTACTTC.

The CDR3 sequence: CASSHTYNEQFF. The DNA of the CDR3 is TGCGCCAGCAGCCACACGTACAATGAGCAGTTCTTC. The rearrangement uses TRBV4-1 and TRBJ2-1, with D hard to call. CDR1 and CDR2 (germline): MGHRA, YSYEKL. The CDR3 loop spans 12 amino acids. Deletions cut 3 bases from V and 4 bases from J, with 4 bases between.

This clonotype was counted at least ten times. The rearrangement links TRBV29-1 to TRBJ2-1, with a tentative D call TRBD2 (5 bases). Trimming pared 6 bases from V and 10 bases from J, leaving 10 bases between. The CDR3 is 10 residues long. From germline, CDR1 is SQVTM and CDR2 ANQGSEA. For the CDR3, the DNA is TGCAGCGTCGGGATGCGAGAGCAGTTCTTC. It encodes CSVGMREQFF.

V usage is TRBV5-4 and J usage is TRBJ2-2; 7 bases are shared with TRBD2. Germline lookup yields CDR1 SGHNT and CDR2 YYREEE (reference sequence). V was pared by 4 bases and J by 4 bases, with 7 bases of the junction left unmatched. This CDR3 is 15 amino acids long. The CDR3 here is CASSPRGVGTGELFF. The CDR3 bases are TGTGCCAGCAGCCCCCGGGGGGTAGGCACCGGGGAGCTGTTTTTT.

V usage is TRBV20-1 and J usage is TRBJ2-3, with TRBD2 matching over 11 bases. Germline-derived CDR1 and CDR2 are DFQATT and SNEGSKA (reference sequence). The CDR3 spans 16 residues. The V segment lost 3 bases and the J segment 2 bases; nucleotides outside the gene matches: 7. The CDR3 DNA follows: TGCAGTGCTAGGACAAGGACTAGCGGGTACACAGATACGCAGTATTTT. This encodes CSARTRTSGYTDTQYF.

This clonotype was seen at least ten times. J is TRBJ2-2 and V is TRBV20-1, with D possibly being TRBD1 (6 bases). V lost 4 bases and J lost 2, with 11 bases in between. Germline V lookup: CDR1 DFQATT, CDR2 SNEGSKA (reference sequence). This CDR3 has 14 amino acids. CDR3 coding DNA: TGCAGTGCTACAAGACAGGAAAACACCGGGGAGCTGTTTTTT. Translated, it gives CSATRQENTGELFF.

In its sample, this clonotype was seen many times. This chain joins TRBV11-2 and TRBJ2-3; 8 bases match TRBD2. Germline loops: CDR1 SGHAT, CDR2 FQNNGV. The CDR3 loop spans 17 amino acids. The V gene end was trimmed by 2 bases and the J gene end by 5 bases; junction bases not matched to a gene: 12. The CDR3 sequence: CASSLNGLAKKGDTQYF. The CDR3 DNA reads TGTGCCAGCAGCTTAAACGGACTAGCAAAAAAGGGAGATACGCAGTATTTT.

In regard to this clonotype: Mismatch with germline at one junction end may stem from a read error. V gene TRBV24-1 combines with J gene TRBJ2-3; TRBD2 might be the D (5 bases). The CDR3 extends over 14 amino acids. Germline lookup yields CDR1 KGHDR and CDR2 SFDVKD. CDR3 nucleotide sequence: TGTGCCACCAGTGATCCGAGCCGGGGAGATTCGCAGTATTTT. Translated, it gives CATSDPSRGDSQYF.

This clonotype showed up just a few times. V gene TRBV7-2 combines with J gene TRBJ1-2, with D possibly TRBD1 on 5 matching bases. With 5 bases removed from V and 8 bases from J, the gap between germline ends came to 24 bases. This CDR3 has 16 residues. CDR1 is SGHTA and CDR2 is FQGNSA in the germline V gene. The CDR3 nucleotides are TGTGCCAGCAGCGTAGGTCTAACAGATGGGGCTCCCGGCTACACCTTC. This gives the protein CASSVGLTDGAPGYTF.

This chain links TRBV7-8 with TRBJ2-7, with a weak D call TRBD2 (5 bases). Trimming pared 1 base from V and 6 bases from J, leaving 13 bases between. In germline, CDR1 is SGHVS, CDR2 FQNEAQ. The CDR3 consists of 14 residues. CDR3 bases: TGTGCCAGCAGCTTAGTGTCGGGGTCCGCCGAGCAGTACGTC. Amino acid sequence: CASSLVSGSAEQYV.

J is TRBJ2-1 and V is TRBV6-1, with D possibly matching TRBD1 (5 bases). Germline values: CDR1 MNHNS, CDR2 SASEGT. V shed 2 bases and J shed 1 base, with 12 bases lying between them. The CDR3 contains 16 residues. For the CDR3, the DNA is TGTGCCAGCAGTGAAAGGGGCGGCGATTCCTACAATGAGCAGTTCTTC. It encodes CASSERGGDSYNEQFF.